This T cell receptor beta chain was retrieved from a study of shared clonotypes between healthy human individuals. Study context: There were three CD4 naive, three CD4 memory, two CD8 naive and one CD8 memory plates per donor.

Only in-frame clones appear in the TCRdb table, and some are missing; sequencing was by immunoSEQ multiplex PCR. This sample has about 1.5 million clones; 96% occur once, and the top ten carry over 1%. To note about this clone: Different DNA sequences within this sample yield the same CDR3.

The sample taken for sequencing was naive CD4+ T cells sorted from blood. Subset reported: CD45RA+ positively selected. The TCR originated in a man aged 25-40 years in good health.

The CDR3 region has the DNA TGTGCCAGCAGCGTAGGAGGGACTGGAGAAGAGACCCAGTACTTC. The encoded protein is CASSVGGTGEETQYF. The chain joins TRBV9 to TRBJ2-5; D possibly corresponds to TRBD2 (6 bases). This CDR3 has 15 residues. Germline V lookup: CDR1 SGDLS, CDR2 YYNGEE. Trimming removed 0 bases at V and 3 bases at J, with 12 bases between.